This T cell receptor beta chain appears in the sequencing data of a study of T cells in localized non-small cell lung cancer. Study outcomes and limitations: Sequencing covered just one tumor region, so heterogeneity cannot be ruled out. A median of 57 of the top 100 tumor clones appeared in adjacent lung, which was paired and uninvolved. The study found T cell clonality highest in uninvolved adjacent lung, above tumor. Elevated blood T cell density was associated with longer overall survival.

The CDR3 loop spans 13 amino acids. Germline CDR1 MDHEN, CDR2 SYDVKM. Measured with immunoSEQ multiplex PCR; TCRdb has only the in-frame clones, and not every one. The repertoire holds 30,000 or so clones, with roughly 90% as singletons. About this clone itself: Antigen unknown. One end of the junction is discordant with germline, which a read error may explain.

The sequencing used peripheral blood mononuclear cells, collected before any cancer treatment. This receptor was taken from a woman between 35 and 70 years old with stage III lung adenocarcinoma. The J gene is TRBJ1-4, the V gene TRBV28, with D possibly matching TRBD1 (5 bases). For the CDR3, the DNA is TGTGCCAGCAGTCTGGGTGGCAGGGAAAAACTGCTTTTT. Its translation: CASSLGGREKLLF.